Following are 17 T cell receptor beta chains from one sample sequenced in a study of OX40 agonist ivuxolimab in advanced cancers. Sequenced by immunoSEQ multiplex PCR; TCRdb stores in-frame clones only, minus some. The sample has approximately 60,000 clones, about 83% seen once; the top ten hold 3.1%. The source material was CD4+ or CD8+ T cells sorted from blood, sampled in a trial of the OX40 agonist ivuxolimab. The receptor source for this set is an adult with an advanced solid tumor such as melanoma, head and neck, liver or kidney cancer.

V gene TRBV27 combines with J gene TRBJ2-1; D gene ambiguous. CDR3 length: 17 residues. Germline CDR1 is MNHEY and CDR2 is SMNVEV (reference sequence). Trimming pared 3 bases from V and 1 base from J, leaving 16 bases between. In DNA, the CDR3 is TGTGCCAGCAGTTTTCTGGTCGGAGCCAGATCCTACAATGAGCAGTTCTTC. Amino acids: CASSFLVGARSYNEQFF.

V is TRBV5-1 and J is TRBJ2-7; no reliable D call. V lost 4 bases and J 7 bases, leaving 21 bases between the germline ends. The germline V gene encodes CDR1 SGHRS and CDR2 YFSETQ. This CDR3 has 15 residues. The CDR3 region has the DNA TGCGCCAGCAGCGCGGAGACCGGGTCTCTGGGGGAGCAGTACTTC. Translating gives CASSAETGSLGEQYF.

This clone is a singleton in its sample. This chain joins TRBV5-1 and TRBJ1-6; D remains unclear. Germline V gene sequence: CDR1 SGHRS, CDR2 YFSETQ. The CDR3 spans 13 residues. Trimming stripped 2 bases from V and 8 bases from J, with 8 bases between. This CDR3 reads CASSFRADSPLHF. The CDR3 DNA reads as TGCGCCAGCAGCTTTAGGGCGGATTCACCCCTCCACTTT.

V gene TRBV6-6 combines with J gene TRBJ1-3, with 9 positions matching TRBD1. CDR3 size: 14 residues. Trimming took 4 bases from V and 7 from J; bases not matched to a gene: 5. CDR1 MNHNY and CDR2 SVGAGI come from the germline V gene (reference sequence). The CDR3 here is CASSSGTGWNTIYF. The CDR3 DNA reads TGTGCCAGCAGTTCCGGGACAGGGTGGAACACCATATATTTT.

CDR3 residues: CASSQDRYSGNTIYF. The CDR3 bases are TGCGCCAGCAGCCAAGACCGCTACTCTGGAAACACCATATATTTT. The V and J genes are TRBV5-1 and TRBJ1-3; no clear D. The CDR3 sequence is 15 residues long. V shed 4 bases and J shed 0 bases, with 11 bases lying between them. The germline CDR1 and CDR2 sequences are SGHRS and YFSETQ.

The chain uses TRBV4-2 and TRBJ1-2; D is ambiguous. Trimming left V 1 base short and J 4 bases short, with 13 bases between. CDR1 and CDR2 from the germline V gene are LGHNA and YNFKEQ. The CDR3 has 15 amino acids. The CDR3 protein is CASSQGLQKGYGYTF. The CDR3 DNA is TGTGCCAGCAGCCAAGGACTACAGAAGGGCTATGGCTACACCTTC.

The chain couples TRBV6-1 to TRBJ2-1; weak D call: TRBD2 (6 bases). This CDR3 is 16 amino acids long. The V end lost 3 bases, the J end lost 4 bases, and 16 bases lay between the germline ends. Germline V CDR1 and CDR2: MNHNS, SASEGT. CDR3 in amino acids: CASSEAGRLRYNEQFF. CDR3 bases: TGTGCCAGCAGTGAGGCGGGAAGGTTGAGGTACAATGAGCAGTTCTTC.

The V gene is TRBV30, the J gene TRBJ2-5; a weak D match, TRBD2 (5 bases). The DNA end is more similar to TRBJ2-7, so the J call may be wrong. The CDR3 runs 11 residues. From germline, CDR1 is GTSNPN and CDR2 SVGIG (reference sequence). The CDR3 coding sequence is TGTGCCTGGAGGACTACCTACGAGCAGTACTTC. Its translation is CAWRTTYEQYF.

The CDR3 loop is CASGGRSGRADTQYF. The CDR3 nucleotides are TGCGCCAGCGGGGGACGCTCCGGAAGGGCAGATACGCAGTATTTT. The chain employs TRBV5-1 and TRBJ2-3, with D possibly called TRBD1 or TRBD2 (5 bases each). Germline V gives CDR1 SGHRS, CDR2 YFSETQ. V lost 7 bases and J lost 4, with 19 bases in between. CDR3 size: 15 residues. Full variable domain (rest looked up from reference TRBV5-1 and TRBJ2-3): KAGVTQTPRYLIKTRGQQVTLSCSPISGHRSVSWYQQTPGQGLQFLFEYFSETQRNKGNFPGRFSGRQFSNSRSEMNVSTLELGDSALYLCASGGRSGRADTQYFGPGTRLTVL.

The gene calls are TRBV5-4 and TRBJ2-3; 8 nucleotides agree with TRBD1. Germline trimming cut 3 bases from V and 3 bases from J; bases unmatched to any gene: 9. This CDR3 comprises 16 residues. Germline values: CDR1 SGHNT, CDR2 YYREEE (reference sequence). CDR3 coding DNA: TGTGCCAGCAGCTCTCGGACAGGGCTAAGTACAGATACGCAGTATTTT. Amino acids: CASSSRTGLSTDTQYF.

V usage is TRBV6-6 and J usage is TRBJ2-3; possibly TRBD2 for D (6 bases). The length of the CDR3 is 14 residues. V was pared by 4 bases and J by 1 base, with 9 bases between. The germline V gene has CDR1 MNHNY and CDR2 SVGAGI (reference sequence). The CDR3 protein is CASSFPSGTDTQYF. DNA of the CDR3: TGTGCCAGCAGTTTTCCTAGCGGCACAGATACGCAGTATTTT.

This clone has a handful of counts. This chain joins TRBV7-9 and TRBJ2-2; D gene ambiguous. The CDR3 totals 15 residues. V gave up 0 bases and J gave up 0 bases, with 5 bases separating them. Germline lookup yields CDR1 SEHNR and CDR2 FQNEAQ (reference sequence). This CDR3 is CASSLAGPNTGELFF. In DNA, the CDR3 is TGTGCCAGCAGCTTAGCGGGTCCGAACACCGGGGAGCTGTTTTTT.

The gene calls are TRBV5-1 and TRBJ2-1; 9 nucleotides agree with TRBD2. This CDR3 is built from 15 residues. V trimming: 6 bases; J trimming: 5 bases; junction bases outside the gene matches: 9. Germline CDR1 SGHRS, CDR2 YFSETQ. The CDR3 reads CASTSIAGADNEQFF. As DNA, the CDR3 is TGCGCCAGCACTTCTATAGCGGGAGCGGACAATGAGCAGTTCTTC. Filled out from reference TRBV5-1 and TRBJ2-1, the complete variable domain reads KAGVTQTPRYLIKTRGQQVTLSCSPISGHRSVSWYQQTPGQGLQFLFEYFSETQRNKGNFPGRFSGRQFSNSRSEMNVSTLELGDSALYLCASTSIAGADNEQFFGPGTRLTVL.

J is TRBJ1-2 and V is TRBV5-1; D remains unclear. Trimming pared 5 bases from V and 6 bases from J, leaving 14 bases between. Germline V lookup: CDR1 SGHRS, CDR2 YFSETQ. The CDR3 consists of 13 residues. CDR3 sequence: CASSSTSRDGYTF. CDR3 sequence (DNA): TGCGCCAGCAGTTCGACTAGTCGTGATGGCTACACCTTC. Using reference TRBV5-1 and TRBJ1-2 for the parts outside the CDR3, the full variable domain is KAGVTQTPRYLIKTRGQQVTLSCSPISGHRSVSWYQQTPGQGLQFLFEYFSETQRNKGNFPGRFSGRQFSNSRSEMNVSTLELGDSALYLCASSSTSRDGYTFGSGTRLTVV.

In its sample, this clone was seen a few times. The chain uses TRBV28 and TRBJ2-6; 7 bases agree with TRBD2. This CDR3 comprises 15 residues. With V trimmed by 2 bases and J by 2 bases, 0 bases remained unmatched. Germline CDR1 and CDR2: MDHEN and SYDVKM. The CDR3 spells CASSLGGAGANVLTF. The CDR3 DNA sequence: TGTGCCAGCAGTTTAGGGGGGGCTGGGGCCAACGTCCTGACTTTC.

In this sample, this clone turned up once. The chain carries TRBV6-5 and TRBJ2-7; D is possibly TRBD1 or TRBD2 (6 bases each). Between the trimmed V and J ends, which lost 5 bases and 2 bases, there was a span of 16 bases. Germline-derived CDR1 and CDR2 are MNHEY and SVGAGI. This CDR3 has 15 residues. CDR3 loop: CASSGAGGMTYEQYF. The DNA of the CDR3 is TGTGCCAGCAGTGGGGCCGGGGGCATGACCTACGAGCAGTACTTC.

The rearrangement uses TRBV7-6 and TRBJ1-1, with 8 bases lining up with TRBD1. The CDR3 is made up of 14 amino acids. The germline CDR1 and CDR2 sequences are SGHVS and FNYEAQ. Trimming at V came to 3 bases and at J to 0 bases, leaving 0 bases not matched to a gene. The CDR3 nucleotides read TGTGCCAGCAGCTTGACAGGGGTGAACACTGAAGCTTTCTTT. This codes for CASSLTGVNTEAFF.